This T cell receptor (beta chain) originates from a study of OX40 agonist ivuxolimab in advanced cancers. Germline V gene sequence: CDR1 MNHNY, CDR2 SVGAGI (reference sequence). The CDR3 has 12 residues. Trimming left V 1 base short and J 6 bases short, with 4 bases between. TCRdb's copy holds only in-frame clones and misses some; the assay was immunoSEQ multiplex PCR. This table has about 35,000 clones, over 60% appearing once. This specimen consisted of CD4+ or CD8+ T cells sorted from blood, obtained in a trial of the OX40 agonist ivuxolimab. This TCR was sampled from an adult with an advanced solid tumor such as melanoma, head and neck, liver or kidney cancer. This rearrangement joins TRBV6-6 to TRBJ1-5, with D uncertain. CDR3 bases: TGTGCCAGCAGTTACTATAGTCAGCCCCAGCATTTT. Its translation is CASSYYSQPQHF.